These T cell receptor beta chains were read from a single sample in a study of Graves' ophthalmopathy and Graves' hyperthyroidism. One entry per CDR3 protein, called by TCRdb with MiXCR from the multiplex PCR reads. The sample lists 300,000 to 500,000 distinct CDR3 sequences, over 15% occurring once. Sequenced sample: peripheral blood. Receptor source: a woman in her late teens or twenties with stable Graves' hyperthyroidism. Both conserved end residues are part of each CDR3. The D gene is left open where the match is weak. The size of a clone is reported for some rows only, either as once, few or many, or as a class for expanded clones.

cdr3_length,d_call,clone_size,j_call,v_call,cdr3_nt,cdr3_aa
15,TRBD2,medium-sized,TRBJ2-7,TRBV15,TGTGCCACCAGCATCGACCTAGCGGGGTTATACGAGCAGTACTTC,CATSIDLAGLYEQYF
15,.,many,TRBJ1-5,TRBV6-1,TGTGCCAGCAGGCCCAAGGGCGAGATTAATCAGCCCCAGCATTTT,CASRPKGEINQPQHF
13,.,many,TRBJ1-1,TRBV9,TGTGCCAGCAGCGTACAGGTGAACACTGAAGCTTTCTTT,CASSVQVNTEAFF
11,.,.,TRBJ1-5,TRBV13,TGTGCCAGCAGGGATGGGGGGCTCCAGCATTTT,CASRDGGLQHF
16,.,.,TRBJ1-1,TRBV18,TGTGCCAGCTCACCACTAGGCAGGTCGACGGTCACTGAAGCTTTCTTT,CASSPLGRSTVTEAFF
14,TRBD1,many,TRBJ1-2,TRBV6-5,TGTGCCAGCAGGCTACCGGGACAGGAGTATGGCTACACCTTC,CASRLPGQEYGYTF
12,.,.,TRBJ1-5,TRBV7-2,TGTGCCAGCAGCTTAGAATCTCAGCCCCAGCATTTT,CASSLESQPQHF
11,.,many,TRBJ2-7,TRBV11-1,TGTGCCAGCAGCCCTGGGTCTGAGCAGTACTTC,CASSPGSEQYF
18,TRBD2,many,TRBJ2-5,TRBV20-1,TGCAGTGCTAGAGATCCGACTAGCGGGGGTCCAGCTGGAGAGACCCAGTACTTC,CSARDPTSGGPAGETQYF
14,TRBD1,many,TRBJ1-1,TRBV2,TGTGCCAGCATATTGGACAGGGCCAATCCTGAAGCTTTCTTT,CASILDRANPEAFF
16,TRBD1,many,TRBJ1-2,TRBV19,TGTGCCAGTAGTAACCTGTTACAGGGGAAGAACTATGGCTACACCTTC,CASSNLLQGKNYGYTF
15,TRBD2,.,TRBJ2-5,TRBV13,TGTGCCAGCAGCCCTCCGGTGCGGGGGCAAGAGACCCAGTACTTC,CASSPPVRGQETQYF
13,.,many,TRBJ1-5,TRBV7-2,TGTGCCAGCAGCTCCACAGGGATGGAGCCCCAGCATTTT,CASSSTGMEPQHF
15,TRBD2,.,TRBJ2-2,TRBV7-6,TGTGCCAGCAGCTTGGGGGGGGGACGGACCGGGGAGCTGTTTTTT,CASSLGGGRTGELFF
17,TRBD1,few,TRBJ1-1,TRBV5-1,TGCGCCAGCAGCCCTCTGGGACAGCGAGTCATGAACACTGAAGCTTTCTTT,CASSPLGQRVMNTEAFF
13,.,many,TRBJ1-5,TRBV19,TGTGCCAGTAGTATGCGGGTGAAGCAGCCCCAGCATTTT,CASSMRVKQPQHF
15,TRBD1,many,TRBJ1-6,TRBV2,TGTGCCAGCGGTGACAGGGGGCGTCCGAATTCACCCCTCCACTTT,CASGDRGRPNSPLHF
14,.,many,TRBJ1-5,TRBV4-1,TGCGCCAGCAGCCAAGTCCCACGGGATCAGCCCCAGCATTTT,CASSQVPRDQPQHF
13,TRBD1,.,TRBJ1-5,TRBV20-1,TGCAGTCAGAACAGGGGGCGAAATCAGCCCCAGCATTTT,CSQNRGRNQPQHF
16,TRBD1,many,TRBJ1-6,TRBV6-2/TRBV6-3,TGTGCCAGCAGCCGACCGGGACAGGGCCCAAATTCACCCCTCCACTTT,CASSRPGQGPNSPLHF
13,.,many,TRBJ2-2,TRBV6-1,TGTGCCAGCGCAGGGTCGGGCGCCGGGGAGCTGTTTTTT,CASAGSGAGELFF
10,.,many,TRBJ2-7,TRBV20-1,TGCAGTGCTGTCCTATACGAGCAGTACTTC,CSAVLYEQYF
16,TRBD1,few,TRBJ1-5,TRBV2,TGTGCCAGCAGTGAAACCGGACAGGAGACTAATCAGCCCCAGCATTTT,CASSETGQETNQPQHF
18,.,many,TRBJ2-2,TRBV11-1,TGTGCCAGCAGCGCCGACAGAAACAGGGTGGCGAACACCGGGGAGCTGTTTTTT,CASSADRNRVANTGELFF
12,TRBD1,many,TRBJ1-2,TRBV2,TGTGCCAGCAGTGAAACAGGGGATGGCTACACCTTC,CASSETGDGYTF
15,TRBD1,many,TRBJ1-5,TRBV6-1,TGTGCCAGCAGTGAAAGGGACAGACAGAATCAGCCCCAGCATTTT,CASSERDRQNQPQHF
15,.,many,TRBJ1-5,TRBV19,TGTGCCAGTAGTATAGTGGGAGTTGGGAATCAGCCCCAGCATTTT,CASSIVGVGNQPQHF
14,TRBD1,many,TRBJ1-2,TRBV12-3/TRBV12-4,TGTGCCAGCAGTGACAGGGGGAGAGGCTATGGCTACACCTTC,CASSDRGRGYGYTF
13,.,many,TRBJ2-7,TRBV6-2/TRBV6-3,TGTGCCAGCAGTTACGTCCCCGCGTACGAGCAGTACTTC,CASSYVPAYEQYF
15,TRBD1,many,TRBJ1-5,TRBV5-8,TGTGCCAGCAGCTTGGCGAAGGGGGCGGGGCAGCCCCAGCATTTT,CASSLAKGAGQPQHF
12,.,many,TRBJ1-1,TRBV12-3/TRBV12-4,TGTGCCAGCAGTTCCATCCGGGCTCAAGCTTTCTTT,CASSSIRAQAFF
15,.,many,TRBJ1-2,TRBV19,TGTGCCAGTAGTATCTCGTCAGATTCCAACTATGGCTACACCTTC,CASSISSDSNYGYTF
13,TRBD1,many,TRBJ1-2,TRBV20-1,TGCAGTGCTAGGGACAGGGGATTTGGTGGCTACACCTTC,CSARDRGFGGYTF
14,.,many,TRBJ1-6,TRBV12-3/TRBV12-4,TGTGCCAGCACCTCCGGGACGGCTAATTCACCCCTCCACTTT,CASTSGTANSPLHF
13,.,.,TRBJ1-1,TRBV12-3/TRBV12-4,TGTGCCAGCACCCTAAGTAGGGGAACTGAAGCTTTCTTT,CASTLSRGTEAFF
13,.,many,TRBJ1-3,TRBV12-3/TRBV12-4,TGTGCCAGCAGTCCAACAGGGGGAAACACCATATATTTT,CASSPTGGNTIYF
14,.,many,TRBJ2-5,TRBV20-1,TGCAGTGCTAGCGGGGTGGGGAGGCAAGAGACCCAGTACTTC,CSASGVGRQETQYF
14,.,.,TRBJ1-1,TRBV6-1,TGTGCCAGCAGTAGACCCTGGGAGGGCACTGAAGCTTTCTTT,CASSRPWEGTEAFF
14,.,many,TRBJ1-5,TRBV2,TGTGCCAGCAGTGAAGCTACCCGAGGTCAGCCCCAGCATTTT,CASSEATRGQPQHF
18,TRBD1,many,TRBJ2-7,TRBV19,TGTGCCAGTAGTTCCCGGGACAGGGGTCTAGGACTTTCCTACGAGCAGTACTTC,CASSSRDRGLGLSYEQYF
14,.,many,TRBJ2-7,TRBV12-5,TGTGCTAGTGGTTTAAACTCTCGGCCTTACGAGCAGTACTTC,CASGLNSRPYEQYF
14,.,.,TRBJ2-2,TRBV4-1,TGCGCCAGCAGCCAGGTGTCTAGCTCCGGGGAGCTGTTTTTT,CASSQVSSSGELFF
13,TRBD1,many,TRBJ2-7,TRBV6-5,TGTGCCAGCAGTCGACAGGGGCTCAACGAGCAGTACTTC,CASSRQGLNEQYF
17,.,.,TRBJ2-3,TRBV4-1,TGCGCCAGCAGCCAAGATATGTGGGGGGCCCAGACAGATACGCAGTATTTT,CASSQDMWGAQTDTQYF
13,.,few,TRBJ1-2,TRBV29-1,TGCAGCGTTGCCCCGGACGGCAACTATGGCTACACCTTC,CSVAPDGNYGYTF
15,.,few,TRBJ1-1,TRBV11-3,TGTGCCAGCAGCCCCCCATTCGCTAGGGACACTGAAGCTTTCTTT,CASSPPFARDTEAFF
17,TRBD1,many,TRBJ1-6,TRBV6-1,TGTGCCAGCAGGGGACAGGTTCTTAGCTCCTATAATTCACCCCTCCACTTT,CASRGQVLSSYNSPLHF
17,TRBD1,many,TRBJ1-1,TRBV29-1,TGCAGCGCGAAGACAGGGGGCGAATGGTTTGTGAACACTGAAGCTTTCTTT,CSAKTGGEWFVNTEAFF
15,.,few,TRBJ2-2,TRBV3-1,TGTGCCAGCAGCCAAGAGGGGGGCAACACCGGGGAGCTGTTTTTT,CASSQEGGNTGELFF
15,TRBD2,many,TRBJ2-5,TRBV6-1,TGTGCCAGCACCACGACTAGCGGGGGACCGGAGACCCAGTACTTC,CASTTTSGGPETQYF
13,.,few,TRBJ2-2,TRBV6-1,TGTGCCAGCAGTGAGGGGGACATCGGGGAGCTGTTTTTT,CASSEGDIGELFF
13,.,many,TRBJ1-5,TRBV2,TGTGCCAGCACTACCTTTTCGGGTCAGCCCCAGCATTTT,CASTTFSGQPQHF
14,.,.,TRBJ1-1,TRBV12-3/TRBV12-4,TGTGCCAGCAGGGGGCCAGGGGCATGGACTGAAGCTTTCTTT,CASRGPGAWTEAFF
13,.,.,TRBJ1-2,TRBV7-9,TGTGCCAGCAGCCCAAGTAGAGGAAATGGCTACACCTTC,CASSPSRGNGYTF
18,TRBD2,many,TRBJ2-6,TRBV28,TGTGCCAGCAGTTCCAGACTAGCGGGGGGCTCTGGGGCCAACGTCCTGACTTTC,CASSSRLAGGSGANVLTF